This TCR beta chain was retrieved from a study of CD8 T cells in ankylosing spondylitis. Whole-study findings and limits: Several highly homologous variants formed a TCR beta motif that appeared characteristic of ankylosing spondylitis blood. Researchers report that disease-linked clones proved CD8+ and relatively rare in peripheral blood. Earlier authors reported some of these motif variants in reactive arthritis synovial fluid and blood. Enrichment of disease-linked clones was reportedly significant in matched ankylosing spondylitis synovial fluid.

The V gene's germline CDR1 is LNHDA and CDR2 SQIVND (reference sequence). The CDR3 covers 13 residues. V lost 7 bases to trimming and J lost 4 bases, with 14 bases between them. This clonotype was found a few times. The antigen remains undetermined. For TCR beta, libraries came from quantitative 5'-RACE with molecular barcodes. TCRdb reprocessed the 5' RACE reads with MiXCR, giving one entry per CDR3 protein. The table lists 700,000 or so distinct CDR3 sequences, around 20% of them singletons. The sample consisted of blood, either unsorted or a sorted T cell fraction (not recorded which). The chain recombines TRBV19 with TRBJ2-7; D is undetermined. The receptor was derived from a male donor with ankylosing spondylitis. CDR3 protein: CASTSPDEYEQYF. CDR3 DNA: TGTGCCAGTACCTCCCCAGACGAGTACGAGCAGTACTTC.